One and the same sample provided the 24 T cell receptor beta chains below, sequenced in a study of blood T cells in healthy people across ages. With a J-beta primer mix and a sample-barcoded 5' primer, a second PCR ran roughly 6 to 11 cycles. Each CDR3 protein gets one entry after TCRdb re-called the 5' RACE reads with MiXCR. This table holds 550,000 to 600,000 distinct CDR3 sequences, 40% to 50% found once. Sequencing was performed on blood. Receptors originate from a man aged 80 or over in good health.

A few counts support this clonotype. The chain's CDR3 is CASSQDFDTQYF. The CDR3 DNA sequence: TGCGCCAGCAGCCAAGATTTCGATACGCAGTATTTT. The chain uses TRBV4-1 and TRBJ2-3; D not resolved. Per germline, CDR1 MGHRA and CDR2 YSYEKL. The CDR3 is 12 residues long. V lost 0 bases and J 6 bases, leaving 4 bases between the germline ends.

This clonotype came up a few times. The CDR3, as DNA: TGCAGTGCCGACCGGGACAGAAGCACAGATACGCAGTATTTT. Translation gives CSADRDRSTDTQYF. The V and J genes are TRBV20-1 and TRBJ2-3; 7 bases line up with TRBD1. Germline V lookup: CDR1 DFQATT, CDR2 SNEGSKA (reference sequence). V was pared by 6 bases and J by 0 bases, with 6 bases of the junction left unmatched. The CDR3 consists of 14 residues.

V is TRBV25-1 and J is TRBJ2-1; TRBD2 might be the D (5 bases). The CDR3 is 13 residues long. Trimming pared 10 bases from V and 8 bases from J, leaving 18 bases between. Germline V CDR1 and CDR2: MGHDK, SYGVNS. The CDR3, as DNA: TGTGCCACCAGGCTGGGAGTCGTCGATGAGCAGTTCTTC. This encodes CATRLGVVDEQFF.

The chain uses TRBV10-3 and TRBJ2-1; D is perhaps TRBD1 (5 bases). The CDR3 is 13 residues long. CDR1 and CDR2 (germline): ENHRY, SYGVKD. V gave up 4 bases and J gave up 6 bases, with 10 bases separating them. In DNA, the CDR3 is TGTGCCATCAGTGGAGACCAGGGCAATGAGCAGTTCTTC. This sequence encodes CAISGDQGNEQFF.

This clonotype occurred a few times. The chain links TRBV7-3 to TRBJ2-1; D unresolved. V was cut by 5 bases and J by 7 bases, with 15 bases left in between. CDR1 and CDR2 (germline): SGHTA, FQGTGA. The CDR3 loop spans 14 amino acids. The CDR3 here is CASSPQTGANEQFF. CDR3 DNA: TGTGCCAGCAGCCCCCAGACGGGCGCAAATGAGCAGTTCTTC.

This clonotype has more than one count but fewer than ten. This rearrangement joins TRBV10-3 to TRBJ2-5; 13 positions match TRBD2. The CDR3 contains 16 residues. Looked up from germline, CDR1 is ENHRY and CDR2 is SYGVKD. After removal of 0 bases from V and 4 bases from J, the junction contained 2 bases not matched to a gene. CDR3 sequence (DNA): TGTGCCATCAGTGAGTCAACTAGCGGGAGGGGAGAGACCCAGTACTTC. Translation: CAISESTSGRGETQYF.

This CDR3 reads CASSLVSAGGSYNEQFF. DNA of the CDR3: TGTGCCAGCAGCTTAGTCAGTGCGGGAGGCTCCTACAATGAGCAGTTCTTC. V usage is TRBV7-2 and J usage is TRBJ2-1; the match to TRBD2 covers 8 bases. Germline values: CDR1 SGHTA, CDR2 FQGNSA. The V gene end was trimmed by 1 base and the J gene end by 0 bases; junction bases not matched to a gene: 5. The CDR3 sequence is 17 residues long.

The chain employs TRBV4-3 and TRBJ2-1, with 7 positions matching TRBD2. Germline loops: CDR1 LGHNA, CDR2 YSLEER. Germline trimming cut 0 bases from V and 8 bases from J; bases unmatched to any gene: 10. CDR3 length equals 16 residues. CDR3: CASSQDRRGGRHEQFF. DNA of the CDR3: TGCGCCAGCAGCCAAGACCGCCGCGGGGGAAGGCATGAGCAGTTCTTC.

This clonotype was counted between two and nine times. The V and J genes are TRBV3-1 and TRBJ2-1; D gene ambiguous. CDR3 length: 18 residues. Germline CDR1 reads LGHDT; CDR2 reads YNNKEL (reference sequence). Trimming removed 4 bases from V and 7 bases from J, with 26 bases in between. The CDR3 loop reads CASSPPHRPSALGNEQFF. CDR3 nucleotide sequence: TGTGCCAGCAGCCCCCCCCATCGACCGTCAGCCTTGGGGAATGAGCAGTTCTTC.

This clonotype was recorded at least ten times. The chain's CDR3 is CAWTPLGSSYEQYF. In DNA form, the CDR3 reads TGTGCCTGGACCCCCCTTGGCAGCTCCTACGAGCAGTACTTC. The chain links TRBV30 to TRBJ2-7; D gene unclear. The germline V gene encodes CDR1 GTSNPN and CDR2 SVGIG (reference sequence). This CDR3 is 14 amino acids long. V lost 4 bases to trimming and J lost 0 bases, with 13 bases between them.

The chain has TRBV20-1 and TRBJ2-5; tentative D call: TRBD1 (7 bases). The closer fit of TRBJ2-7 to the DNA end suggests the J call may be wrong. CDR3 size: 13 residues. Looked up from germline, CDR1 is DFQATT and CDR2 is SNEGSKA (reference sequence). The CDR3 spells CSARRGTVDEQYF. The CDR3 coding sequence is TGCAGTGCTAGACGCGGGACAGTGGACGAGCAGTACTTC.

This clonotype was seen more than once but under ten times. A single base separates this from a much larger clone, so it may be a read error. The CDR3 sequence is CASSLWTSGRSNEQYF. In nucleotides, the CDR3 is TGTGCCAGCAGTCTCTGGACTAGCGGGAGGTCGAATGAGCAGTACTTC. This chain links TRBV28 with TRBJ2-5; 14 nucleotides match TRBD2. V was pared by 5 bases and J by 11 bases, with 13 bases of the junction left unmatched. The CDR3 sequence is 16 residues long. In germline, CDR1 is MDHEN, CDR2 SYDVKM.

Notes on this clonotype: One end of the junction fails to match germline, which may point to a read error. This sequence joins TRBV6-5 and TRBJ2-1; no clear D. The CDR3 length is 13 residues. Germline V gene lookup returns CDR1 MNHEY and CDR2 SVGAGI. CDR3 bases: TGTGCCAGCAGTTACGATTCCCACAATGAGCAGTTGTTC. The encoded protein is CASSYDSHNEQLF.

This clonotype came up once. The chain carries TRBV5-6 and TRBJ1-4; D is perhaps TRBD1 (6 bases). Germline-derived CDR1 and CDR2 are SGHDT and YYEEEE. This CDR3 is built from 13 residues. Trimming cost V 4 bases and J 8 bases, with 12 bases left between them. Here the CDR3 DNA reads TGTGCCAGCAGCGTACAGGGATGGGAAAAACTGTTTTTT. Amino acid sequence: CASSVQGWEKLFF.

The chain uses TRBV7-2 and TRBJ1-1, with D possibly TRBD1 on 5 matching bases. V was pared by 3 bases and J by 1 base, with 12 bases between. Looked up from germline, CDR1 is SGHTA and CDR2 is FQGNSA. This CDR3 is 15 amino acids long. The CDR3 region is CTSSFRGGGNTEAFF. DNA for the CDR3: TGTACCAGCAGCTTTCGGGGTGGGGGGAACACTGAAGCTTTCTTT.

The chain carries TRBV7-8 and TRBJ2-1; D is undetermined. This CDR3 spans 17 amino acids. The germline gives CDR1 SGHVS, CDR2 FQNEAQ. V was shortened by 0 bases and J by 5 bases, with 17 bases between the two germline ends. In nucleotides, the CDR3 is TGTGCCAGCAGCTTAGCGGGTAGGCTCTCCAACAACAATGAGCAGTTCTTC. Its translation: CASSLAGRLSNNNEQFF.

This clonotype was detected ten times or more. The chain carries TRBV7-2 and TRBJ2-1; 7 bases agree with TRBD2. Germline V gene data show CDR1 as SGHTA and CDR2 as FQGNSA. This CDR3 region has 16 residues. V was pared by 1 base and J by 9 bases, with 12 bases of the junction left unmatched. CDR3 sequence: CASSLDLAAGVGEQFF. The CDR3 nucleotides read TGTGCCAGCAGCTTAGACCTAGCGGCTGGCGTGGGTGAGCAGTTCTTC.

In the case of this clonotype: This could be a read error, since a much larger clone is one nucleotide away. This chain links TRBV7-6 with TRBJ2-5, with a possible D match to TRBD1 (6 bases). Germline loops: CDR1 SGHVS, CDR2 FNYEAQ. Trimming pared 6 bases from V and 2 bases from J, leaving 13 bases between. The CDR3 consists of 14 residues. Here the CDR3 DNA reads TGTGCCAGCAGTTGTCGGACAGCGCAAGAGACCCAGTACTTC. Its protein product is CASSCRTAQETQYF.

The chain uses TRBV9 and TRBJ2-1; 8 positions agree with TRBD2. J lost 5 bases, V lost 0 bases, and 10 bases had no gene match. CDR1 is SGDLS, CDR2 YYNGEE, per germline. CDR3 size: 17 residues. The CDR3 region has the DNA TGTGCCAGCAGCGTAGTTGATAGCGGGGTCTTTAACAATGAGCAGTTCTTC. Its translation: CASSVVDSGVFNNEQFF.

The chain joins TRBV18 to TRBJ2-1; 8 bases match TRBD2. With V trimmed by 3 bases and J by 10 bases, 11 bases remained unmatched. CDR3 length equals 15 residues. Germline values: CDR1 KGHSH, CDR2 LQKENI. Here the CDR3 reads CASSPRGGPTYEQFF. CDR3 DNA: TGTGCCAGCTCACCCCGGGGGGGCCCAACCTACGAGCAGTTCTTC.

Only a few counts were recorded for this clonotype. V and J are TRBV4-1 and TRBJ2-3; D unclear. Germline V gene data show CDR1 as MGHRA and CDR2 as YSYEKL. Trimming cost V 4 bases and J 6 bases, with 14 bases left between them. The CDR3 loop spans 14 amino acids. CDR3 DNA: TGCGCCAGCAGCCCCACCGGGCCATGGGATACGCAGTATTTT. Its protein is CASSPTGPWDTQYF.

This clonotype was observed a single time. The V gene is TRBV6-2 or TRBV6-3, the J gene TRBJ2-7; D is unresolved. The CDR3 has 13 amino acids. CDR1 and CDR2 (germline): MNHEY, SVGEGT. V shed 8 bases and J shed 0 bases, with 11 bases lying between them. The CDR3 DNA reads TGTGCCAGCTTAAAAATTGGCTCCTACGAGCAGTACTTC. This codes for CASLKIGSYEQYF.

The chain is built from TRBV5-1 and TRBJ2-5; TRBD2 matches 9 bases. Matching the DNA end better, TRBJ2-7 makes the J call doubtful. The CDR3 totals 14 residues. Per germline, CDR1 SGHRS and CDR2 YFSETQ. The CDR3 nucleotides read TGCGCCAGCAGCTTTAGCGGGGGAGCCTACGAGCAGTACTTC. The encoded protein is CASSFSGGAYEQYF.

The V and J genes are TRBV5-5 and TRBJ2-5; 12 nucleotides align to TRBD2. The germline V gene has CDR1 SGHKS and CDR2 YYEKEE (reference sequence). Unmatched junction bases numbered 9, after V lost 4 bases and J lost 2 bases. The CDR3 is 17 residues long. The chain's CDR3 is CASSLGLAGTSQETQYF. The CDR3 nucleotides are TGTGCCAGCAGCCTCGGACTAGCGGGAACCTCACAAGAGACCCAGTACTTC.